These T cell receptor beta chains were read from a single sample in a study of OX40 agonist ivuxolimab in advanced cancers. Here immunoSEQ multiplex PCR was the method, and the copy in TCRdb shows in-frame clones only, minus some. The sample consists of about 68,000 clones, roughly nine tenths of them appearing once. The starting material was CD4+ or CD8+ T cells sorted from blood, obtained in a trial of the OX40 agonist ivuxolimab. These receptors all come from an adult with an advanced solid tumor such as melanoma, head and neck, liver or kidney cancer. Both conserved end residues are part of each CDR3. D genes are given only for firm matches. A clone size is listed for some rows: how often the clone was seen (once, few, many), or a class if it is expanded.

v_call: TRBV19; d_call: .; clone_size: .; j_call: TRBJ2-5; cdr3_nt: TGTGCCAGTAGTATTATGAGGGACGGAACCCAGTACTTC; cdr3_aa: CASSIMRDGTQYF
v_call: TRBV9; d_call: .; clone_size: .; j_call: TRBJ2-7; cdr3_nt: TGTGCCAGCAGCGGGGGGCCCAATCCCTACGAGCAGTACTTC; cdr3_aa: CASSGGPNPYEQYF
v_call: TRBV28; d_call: TRBD2; clone_size: .; j_call: TRBJ2-1; cdr3_nt: TGTGCCAGCAGTTCCCCGGCGAGCGGGAGGTCTGTCAGTATGTTCTTC; cdr3_aa: CASSSPASGRSVSMFF
v_call: TRBV2; d_call: TRBD2; clone_size: .; j_call: TRBJ2-5; cdr3_nt: TGTGCCAGCAGGTCAGGGACTAGCGGGCACCAAGAGACCCAGTACTTC; cdr3_aa: CASRSGTSGHQETQYF
v_call: TRBV5-1; d_call: TRBD2; clone_size: once; j_call: TRBJ2-7; cdr3_nt: TGCGCCAGCAGCTTTACTAGGGAGGGCACCTACGAGCAGTACTTC; cdr3_aa: CASSFTREGTYEQYF
v_call: TRBV2; d_call: .; clone_size: .; j_call: TRBJ1-3; cdr3_nt: TGTGCCAGCAGCGCCGGGACGTCTGGAAACACCATATATTTT; cdr3_aa: CASSAGTSGNTIYF
v_call: TRBV7-8; d_call: .; clone_size: once; j_call: TRBJ2-1; cdr3_nt: TGTGCCAGCAGCGCGGGGCTAGCTTACAGCAATGAGCAGTTCTTC; cdr3_aa: CASSAGLAYSNEQFF
v_call: TRBV18; d_call: .; clone_size: .; j_call: TRBJ2-1; cdr3_nt: TGTGCCAGCTCACCAGGGACGGGCAGAGCCACATACAATGAGCAGTTCTTC; cdr3_aa: CASSPGTGRATYNEQFF
v_call: TRBV5-3; d_call: .; clone_size: .; j_call: TRBJ2-1; cdr3_nt: TGTGCCAGAAGCTTCCCTAATTCGGGACAGTGCTATGGGACTACGGCTTATGAGCAGTTCTTC; cdr3_aa: CARSFPNSGQCYGTTAYEQFF
v_call: TRBV27; d_call: .; clone_size: .; j_call: TRBJ2-4; cdr3_nt: TGTGCCAGCAGTCTCATTGGGGGTTATGCGGCCAAAAACATTCAGTACTTC; cdr3_aa: CASSLIGGYAAKNIQYF
v_call: TRBV5-4; d_call: TRBD2; clone_size: .; j_call: TRBJ2-5; cdr3_nt: TGTGCCAGCAGCTTGGGACTAGCTAGCGGGCAAGAGACCCAGTACTTC; cdr3_aa: CASSLGLASGQETQYF
v_call: TRBV10-2; d_call: TRBD1; clone_size: .; j_call: TRBJ1-2; cdr3_nt: TGCGCCAGCAACTTGGGACAGGGGTTGAGCGGCTACACCTTC; cdr3_aa: CASNLGQGLSGYTF
v_call: TRBV10-2; d_call: .; clone_size: .; j_call: TRBJ1-5; cdr3_nt: TGCGCCAGCAGTGAGTCATCAGGGATAAATCAGCCCCAGCATTTT; cdr3_aa: CASSESSGINQPQHF
v_call: TRBV4-1; d_call: TRBD2; clone_size: few; j_call: TRBJ2-2; cdr3_nt: TGCGCCAGCAGCCTCGGGACTAGCGGGAGCGGGACCGGGGAGCTGTTTTTT; cdr3_aa: CASSLGTSGSGTGELFF
v_call: TRBV2; d_call: .; clone_size: .; j_call: TRBJ2-5; cdr3_nt: TGTGCCAGCAGTGAATCAGGGAGGGAGACCCAGTACTTC; cdr3_aa: CASSESGRETQYF
v_call: TRBV5-6; d_call: .; clone_size: .; j_call: TRBJ2-1; cdr3_nt: TGTGCCAGCAGCTTGCCAGGGGTGAATGAGCAGTTCTTC; cdr3_aa: CASSLPGVNEQFF
v_call: TRBV18; d_call: .; clone_size: .; j_call: TRBJ1-1; cdr3_nt: TGTGCCAGCTCCCTGGAGACTCCGAACACTGAAGCTTTCTTT; cdr3_aa: CASSLETPNTEAFF